Listed below are T cell receptor beta chains from one sample, sequenced in a study of sequential checkpoint blockade in melanoma. Assay used: immunoSEQ multiplex PCR; TCRdb lists only in-frame clones, some missing. In the table there are under 6,500 clones, 20% to 30% of which are singletons. Material: tumor tissue (inferred from file names), obtained from a patient given nivolumab and ipilimumab in sequence. The receptors here all came from a human donor with melanoma. CDR3s include the opening cysteine and the closing phenylalanine or tryptophan. D genes are given only for firm matches. Clone sizes are given selectively: once, few, many, or a class where the clone is expanded.

TRBV28	NA	TRBJ2-1	TRBD1	TGTGCCAGCAGTCCTCGGACAGGGGGGTCTAAGCAGTTCTTC	CASSPRTGGSKQFF
TRBV7-6	few	TRBJ2-7	NA	TGTGCCAGCAGCCAAGGGGGGGCTAGCCCCTACGAGCAGTACTTC	CASSQGGASPYEQYF
TRBV19	NA	TRBJ1-4	NA	TGTGCCAGTAGTCCTCGGACCGCAGGAGGAGAAAAACTGTTTTTT	CASSPRTAGGEKLFF
TRBV29-1	NA	TRBJ2-7	NA	TGCAGCGTGGGTCTCCGGGACTCTCCCTACGAGCAGTACTTC	CSVGLRDSPYEQYF
TRBV11-3	medium-sized	TRBJ2-7	TRBD1	TGTGCCAGCAGCTCTTCCAGGGGGCGGATCGAGCAGTACTTC	CASSSSRGRIEQYF
TRBV5-1	NA	TRBJ2-6	NA	TGCGCCAGCAGCTTAGTTGCGGACTCTGGGGCCAACGTCCTGACTTTC	CASSLVADSGANVLTF
TRBV11-3	many	TRBJ1-2	TRBD1	TGTGCCAGCAGTACTCCCCAGGGGGCTTATGGCTACACCTTC	CASSTPQGAYGYTF
TRBV5-1	NA	TRBJ2-7	TRBD2	TGCGCCAGCAGCTTGGGTATAGCGGGTACTTACGAGCAGTACTTC	CASSLGIAGTYEQYF
TRBV25-1	NA	TRBJ2-3	NA	TGTGCCAGCAGTGAAACCCCAGATACGCAGTATTTT	CASSETPDTQYF
TRBV11-3	NA	TRBJ2-4	TRBD1	TGTGCCAGCAGTTTTGGACAGGGGAGTTCCAAAAACATTCAGTACTTC	CASSFGQGSSKNIQYF
TRBV9	NA	TRBJ2-3	TRBD2	TGTGCCAGCAGCGTAGGTAGGTTTAGCGGGAGCGGAGATACGCAGTATTTT	CASSVGRFSGSGDTQYF
TRBV6-1	NA	TRBJ1-5	NA	TGTGCCAGCAGTGAAGCGGGCCATAGCAATCAGCCCCAGCATTTT	CASSEAGHSNQPQHF
TRBV18	NA	TRBJ2-1	NA	TGTGCCAGCTCAATCGCCGGGGGTGGCGATGAGCAGTTCTTC	CASSIAGGGDEQFF
TRBV11-1	few	TRBJ1-6	NA	TGTGCCAGCAGCTTCAGGGACGCGGGGTCACCCCTCCACTTT	CASSFRDAGSPLHF
TRBV5-1	once	TRBJ2-2	TRBD1	TGCGCCAGCAGCTTGGTAGGCGGGACAGGGAACACCGGGGAGCTGTTTTTT	CASSLVGGTGNTGELFF
TRBV14	NA	TRBJ1-1	TRBD1	TGTGCCAGCAGCCAAGACGCAGGGGGTTGGAGGGACACTGAAGCTTTCTTT	CASSQDAGGWRDTEAFF
TRBV18	NA	TRBJ2-1	TRBD2	TGTGCCAGCTCACCACCCGGAATAGCGGGAGGCTCCTACAATGAGCAGTTCTTC	CASSPPGIAGGSYNEQFF
TRBV11-3	few	TRBJ2-2	NA	TGTGCCAGCAGCTTTCCACGGGCGAACACCGGGGAGCTGTTTTTT	CASSFPRANTGELFF
TRBV19	NA	TRBJ1-1	TRBD1	TGTGCCAGTAGTATAAAGGGACAGGGGGGCACTGAAGCTTTCTTT	CASSIKGQGGTEAFF
TRBV28	large	TRBJ1-4	NA	TGTGCCAGCAGTTGGAAAATACAGGGTAAACTGTTTTTT	CASSWKIQGKLFF
TRBV5-1	NA	TRBJ2-7	TRBD2	TGCGCCAGCAGACCAGGGACTAGCGGGCTCTACGAGCAGTACTTC	CASRPGTSGLYEQYF
TRBV6-8	NA	TRBJ2-7	NA	TGTGCCAGCAGCCCGTGGGGGCAGATCTACGAGCAGTACTTC	CASSPWGQIYEQYF
TRBV6-8	few	TRBJ2-5	TRBD2	TGTGCCAGCAGTTCTGCGGGAGTAGAGACCCAGTACTTC	CASSSAGVETQYF
TRBV30	NA	TRBJ1-2	NA	TGTGCCTGGAGTGTAAGCGTTGCCGCTTATGGCTACACCTTC	CAWSVSVAAYGYTF